The present T cell receptor (beta chain) was sequenced within a study of graft-versus-host responses after intestinal transplantation. Study in general: Among the recipients, transplants were multivisceral, liver-intestinal, or isolated intestinal.

Points from the study as a whole: The authors found GvH clones in recipient marrow, some appearing first in ileum or blood.

Concerning this clone: Its antigen is undetermined.

The germline V gene has CDR1 SGDLS and CDR2 YYNGEE. V gave up 2 bases and J gave up 4 bases, with 10 bases separating them. The CDR3 spans 14 residues. Method: immunoSEQ multiplex PCR; TCRdb's copy keeps in-frame clones and lacks some. The data contain about 27,000 clones, 82% of them singletons. Sequencing used unstimulated CD4+ T cells sorted from spleen or lymph node cells, obtained before intestinal transplant. The receptor was derived from a human donor who received an intestinal transplant. The chain couples TRBV9 to TRBJ2-1; D is tentatively TRBD1 or TRBD2 (5 bases each). The CDR3 region is CASSVGVGYNEQFF. Here the CDR3 DNA reads TGTGCCAGCAGCGTGGGGGTAGGGTACAATGAGCAGTTCTTC.